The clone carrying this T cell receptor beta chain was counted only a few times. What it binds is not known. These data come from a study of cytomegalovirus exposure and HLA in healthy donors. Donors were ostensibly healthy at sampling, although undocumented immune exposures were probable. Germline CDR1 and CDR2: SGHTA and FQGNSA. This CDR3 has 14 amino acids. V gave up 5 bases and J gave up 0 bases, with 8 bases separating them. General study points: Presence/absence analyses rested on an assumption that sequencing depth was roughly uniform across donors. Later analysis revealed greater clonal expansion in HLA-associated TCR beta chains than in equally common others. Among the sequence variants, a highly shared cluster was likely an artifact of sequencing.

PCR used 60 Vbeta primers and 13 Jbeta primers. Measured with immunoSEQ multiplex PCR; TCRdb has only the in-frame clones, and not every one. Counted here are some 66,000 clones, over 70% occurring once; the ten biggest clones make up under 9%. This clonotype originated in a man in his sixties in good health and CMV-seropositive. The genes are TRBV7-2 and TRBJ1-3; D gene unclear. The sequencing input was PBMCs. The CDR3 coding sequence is TGTGCCAGCAGCCCTACGAACTCTGGAAACACCATATATTTT. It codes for CASSPTNSGNTIYF. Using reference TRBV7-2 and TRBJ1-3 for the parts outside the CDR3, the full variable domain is GAGVSQSPSNKVTEKGKDVELRCDPISGHTALYWYRQSLGQGLEFLIYFQGNSAPDKSGLPSDRFSAERTGGSVSTLTIQRTQQEDSAVYLCASSPTNSGNTIYFGEGSWLTVV.